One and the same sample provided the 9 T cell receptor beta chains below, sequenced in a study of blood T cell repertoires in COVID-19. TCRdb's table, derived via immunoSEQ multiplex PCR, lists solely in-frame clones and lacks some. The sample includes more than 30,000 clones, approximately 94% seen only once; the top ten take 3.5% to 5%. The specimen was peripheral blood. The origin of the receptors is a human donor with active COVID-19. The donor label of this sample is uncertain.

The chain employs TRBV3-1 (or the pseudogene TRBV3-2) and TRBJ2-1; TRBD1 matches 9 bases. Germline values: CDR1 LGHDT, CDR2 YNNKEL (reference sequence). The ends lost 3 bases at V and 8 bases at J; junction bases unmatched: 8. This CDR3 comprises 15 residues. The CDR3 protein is CASSQGQGGWYEQFF. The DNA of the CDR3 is TGTGCCAGCAGCCAGGGACAGGGTGGGTGGTATGAGCAGTTCTTC.

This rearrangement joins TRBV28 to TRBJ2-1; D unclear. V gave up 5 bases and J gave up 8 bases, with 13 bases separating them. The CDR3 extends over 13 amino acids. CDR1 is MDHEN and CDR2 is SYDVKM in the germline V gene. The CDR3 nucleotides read TGTGCCAGCAGTGCCCGGGTACTCGATGAGCAGTTCTTC. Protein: CASSARVLDEQFF.

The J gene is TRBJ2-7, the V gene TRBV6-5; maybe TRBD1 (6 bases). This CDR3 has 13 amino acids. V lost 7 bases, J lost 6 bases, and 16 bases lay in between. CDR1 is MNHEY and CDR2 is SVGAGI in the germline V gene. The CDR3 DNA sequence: TGTGCCAGCACCTCCGGGACAAGCGGCGAGCAGTACTTC. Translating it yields CASTSGTSGEQYF.

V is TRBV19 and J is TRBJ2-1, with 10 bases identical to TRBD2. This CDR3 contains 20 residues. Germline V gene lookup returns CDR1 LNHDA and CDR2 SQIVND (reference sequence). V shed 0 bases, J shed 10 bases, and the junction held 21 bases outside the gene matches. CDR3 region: CASSIDQGGYGASGRLEQFF. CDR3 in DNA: TGTGCCAGTAGTATAGATCAAGGGGGGTACGGCGCTAGCGGGAGATTGGAGCAGTTCTTC.

The CDR3 region is CASSLRDRPTEAFF. The DNA of the CDR3 is TGCGCCAGCAGCTTGCGCGACAGGCCCACTGAAGCTTTCTTT. This rearrangement joins TRBV5-1 to TRBJ1-1, with a tentative D call TRBD1 (6 bases). The CDR3 has 14 residues. Between the trimmed V and J ends, which lost 1 base and 4 bases, there was a span of 11 bases. CDR1 and CDR2 from the germline V gene are SGHRS and YFSETQ.

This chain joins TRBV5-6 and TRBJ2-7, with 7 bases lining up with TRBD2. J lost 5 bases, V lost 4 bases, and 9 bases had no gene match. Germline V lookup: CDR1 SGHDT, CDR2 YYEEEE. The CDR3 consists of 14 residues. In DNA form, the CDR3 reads TGTGCCAGCAGCCCTCCGGGGGGTTCCCACGAGCAGTACTTC. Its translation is CASSPPGGSHEQYF.

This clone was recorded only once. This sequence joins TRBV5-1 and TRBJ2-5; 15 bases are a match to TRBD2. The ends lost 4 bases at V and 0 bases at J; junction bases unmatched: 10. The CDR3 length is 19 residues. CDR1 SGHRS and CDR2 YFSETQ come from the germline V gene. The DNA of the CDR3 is TGCGCCAGCAGCCCCAAGGGACTAGCGGGGGGCCAGTACCAAGAGACCCAGTACTTC. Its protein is CASSPKGLAGGQYQETQYF.

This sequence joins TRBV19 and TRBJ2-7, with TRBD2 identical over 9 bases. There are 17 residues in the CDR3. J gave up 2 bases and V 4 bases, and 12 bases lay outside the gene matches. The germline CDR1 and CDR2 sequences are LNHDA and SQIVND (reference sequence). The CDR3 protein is CASSKIPEAGGAYEQYF. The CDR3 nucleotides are TGTGCCAGTAGTAAAATCCCAGAAGCGGGGGGTGCCTACGAGCAGTACTTC.

The CDR3 here is CASRSGGGLNIQYF. For the CDR3, the DNA is TGTGCCAGCAGGTCAGGGGGAGGCTTAAACATTCAGTACTTC. The chain combines TRBV27 with TRBJ2-4; maybe TRBD1 (7 bases). The CDR3 contains 14 residues. Germline lookup yields CDR1 MNHEY and CDR2 SMNVEV (reference sequence). Trimming stripped 6 bases from V and 6 bases from J, with 15 bases between.